This TCR beta chain was identified in a study of graft-versus-host responses after intestinal transplantation. Study conclusions and caveats: Allografts from individuals with graft-donor T cell macrochimerism displayed high graft-versus-host to host-versus-graft clonal ratios.

Lymphocytes from graft epithelium and lamina propria were isolated. CDR3 length: 13 amino acids. Germline V gene data show CDR1 as MGHRA and CDR2 as YSYEKL. V lost 0 bases, J lost 11 bases, and 13 bases lay in between. TCRdb keeps only in-frame clones here, not all; method: immunoSEQ multiplex PCR. Of roughly 4,400 clones in the sample, more than 70% were seen once. Remarks on this clone: Its antigen is currently unknown.

V usage is TRBV4-1 and J usage is TRBJ1-1; D might be TRBD1 (6 bases). The sample was ileum tissue, taken roughly 120 days after intestinal transplantation. This TCR was sampled from a human patient who received an intestinal transplant, so some T cells may come from the graft donor. CDR3 amino acids: CASSQDITGRAFF. CDR3 in DNA: TGCGCCAGCAGCCAAGATATCACAGGGAGGGCTTTCTTT.